These 18 T cell receptor beta chains share one sample of origin, sequenced in a study of tumor-infiltrating lymphocytes in primary liver carcinoma. From unsorted bulk tissue weighing about 20-31 mg, DNA and RNA were co-extracted. Making TCR beta cDNA involved roughly 0.55 ug total RNA and a constant-region primer. Construction of TCR beta libraries relied on three successive nested multiplex PCR rounds employing slightly modified ARM-PCR. The first two PCR rounds used TRBV1-TRBV30 forward primers with a C-beta reverse primer, roughly 11 cycles each. TCRdb itself ran the multiplex PCR reads through MiXCR, one entry per CDR3 protein. The profile shows roughly 120,000 distinct CDR3 sequences, roughly three fifths of them singletons. What was sequenced was liver tumor tissue from sampling region 3. Specified subset: tumor region T3, left-lateral pole. The receptor set was obtained from a woman in her fifties or sixties with primary liver carcinoma and hepatitis B virus infection.

In this sample, this clonotype turned up a few times. The junction shows a germline mismatch at one end, possibly a read error. This sequence joins TRBV11-1 and TRBJ2-7, with D possibly being TRBD2 (5 bases). Germline-derived CDR1 and CDR2 are SGHAT and FQDESV (reference sequence). There are 14 residues in the CDR3. CDR3 loop: CASSFSGSSHEQYF. DNA for the CDR3: TGTGCCAGCAGCTTCAGTGGGAGCAGCCACGAACAGTACTTC.

Remarks on this clonotype: One junction end does not reproduce the germline sequence, and a read error may be involved. The chain combines TRBV29-1 with TRBJ2-3, with D possibly being TRBD2 (5 bases). Germline V gene lookup returns CDR1 SQVTM and CDR2 ANQGSEA. The CDR3 consists of 11 residues. CDR3 in DNA: TGTAGCGTTATAGAGGTAGGTACGCAGTATTTT. Translation: CSVIEVGTQYF.

This clonotype was seen a single time. The germline gene is not matched at one end of the junction; a read error may be the cause. The chain has TRBV12-3 or TRBV12-4 and TRBJ2-7; the D is unclear. The CDR3 spans 13 residues. CDR3 DNA sequence: TGTGCAAGCACTTCGACACCCTCCTACGAGCAGTACTTC. Translated, it gives CASTSTPSYEQYF.

This clonotype has just a few counts. The V call is TRBV24-1, the J call TRBJ2-1, with TRBD2 as a possible D gene (6 bases). The CDR3 loop spans 16 amino acids. Germline assignment: CDR1 KGHDR and CDR2 SFDVKD. V gave up 1 base and J gave up 10 bases, with 19 bases separating them. The CDR3 nucleotides are TGTGCCACCAGTGATTTAACCGGGACGCCTCGGGAGGAGCAGTTCTTC. Translation gives CATSDLTGTPREEQFF.

Concerning this clonotype itself: It may be a read error: a sequence one base away is much more abundant. This chain links TRBV6-2 or TRBV6-3 with TRBJ2-3; possibly TRBD1 or TRBD2 for D (5 bases each). The CDR3 length is 16 residues. The germline V gene has CDR1 MNHEY and CDR2 SVGEGT. In nucleotides, the CDR3 is TGTGCCAGCAGTTCCGGGACCACAACGTACACAAATACGCAGTATTTT. This translates into CASSSGTTTYTNTQYF.

This chain uses TRBV12-3 or TRBV12-4 with TRBJ2-1; 11 nucleotides agree with TRBD2. V gave up 6 bases and J gave up 0 bases; unmatched junction bases: 7. The CDR3 is made up of 17 amino acids. CDR3 DNA sequence: TGTGCCAGCAGCTTTCTAGCGGGAGGTGCCTCCTACAATGAGCAGTTCTTC. It is translated as CASSFLAGGASYNEQFF.

Comment on this clonotype: A junction boundary mismatches the germline segment, possibly from a read error. The chain combines TRBV29-1 with TRBJ2-7, with D perhaps TRBD2 (6 bases). Germline values: CDR1 SQVTM, CDR2 ANQGSEA. This CDR3 spans 15 amino acids. As DNA, the CDR3 is TGCAGCGTCGAAGATCAATGGGGAAGGCGGGGCGAGCAGTACTTC. Protein sequence: CSVEDQWGRRGEQYF.

Concerning this clonotype: A junction boundary mismatches the germline segment, possibly from a read error. The CDR3 nucleotides are TGCGCCAGCACCCTAACAGGTTCAGCGCTCACCTACGAACAGTACTTC. Protein sequence: CASTLTGSALTYEQYF. This chain joins TRBV5-5 and TRBJ2-7, with D possibly TRBD1 on 5 matching bases. Germline V gene lookup returns CDR1 SGHKS and CDR2 YYEKEE (reference sequence). The CDR3 spans 16 residues.

Turning to this clonotype: One end of the junction varies from germline; a read error may be responsible. This rearrangement joins TRBV6-6 to TRBJ2-2; D perhaps matches TRBD2 (6 bases). The CDR3 runs to 15 residues. Per germline, CDR1 MNHNY and CDR2 SVGAGI (reference sequence). CDR3 residues: CASSSGVVNSGEPFF. CDR3 in DNA: TGTGCCAGCAGTTCGGGAGTCGTGAACTCCGGGGAGCCGTTTTTT.

With regard to this clonotype: Sequence at one end of the junction differs from germline and may be a read error. This chain links TRBV11-2 with TRBJ2-2; the D gene is possibly TRBD1 (6 bases). Germline CDR1 reads SGHAT; CDR2 reads FQNNGV. The CDR3 has 15 residues. DNA of the CDR3: TGTACCAGCAGCTTAGAGCCAGGGGCGAACGGGGAGCTGTTTTTT. Its protein product is CTSSLEPGANGELFF.

This clonotype was seen a handful of times. One end of the junction is discordant with germline, which a read error may explain. This chain's CDR3 is CASSRPFAVFLAGGGTGNERFF. DNA for the CDR3: TGTGCCAGCAGTCGCCCCTTCGCCGTTTTTTTAGCGGGAGGGGGGACGGGCAATGAGCGGTTCTTC. V usage is TRBV28 and J usage is TRBJ2-1; 11 positions agree with TRBD2. From germline, CDR1 is MDHEN and CDR2 SYDVKM. This CDR3 region has 22 residues.

A remark on this clonotype: A single base separates this from a much larger clone, so it may be a read error. This chain links TRBV5-6 with TRBJ2-5, with 15 bases that match TRBD2. The CDR3 has 16 residues. Germline CDR1 reads SGHDT; CDR2 reads YYEEEE. This CDR3 is CTSSLRTSGRAETQYF. CDR3 bases: TGTACCAGCAGCCTCCGGACTAGCGGGAGGGCGGAGACCCAGTACTTC. The full variable domain, its missing parts supplied by reference TRBV5-6 and TRBJ2-5, is DAGVTQSPTHLIKTRGQQVTLRCSPKSGHDTVSWYQQALGQGPQFIFQYYEEEERQRGNFPDRFSGHQFPNYSSELNVNALLLGDSALYLCTSSLRTSGRAETQYFGPGTRLLVL.

This sequence joins TRBV11-2 and TRBJ2-1; 8 bases match TRBD2. This CDR3 has 15 residues. Germline V gives CDR1 SGHAT, CDR2 FQNNGV. The CDR3: CAGSLESGSVSEQFF. The CDR3 DNA reads as TGTGCTGGCAGTTTAGAGAGCGGGAGTGTGAGTGAGCAGTTCTTC.

To note about this clonotype: Given a much more abundant clone one base away, this may be a read error. The J gene is TRBJ1-5, the V gene TRBV6-2 or TRBV6-3; a weak D match, TRBD1 (5 bases). Germline V CDR1 and CDR2: MNHEY, SVGEGT. Between the trimmed V and J ends, which lost 10 bases and 2 bases, there was a span of 27 bases. This CDR3 is 18 amino acids long. In nucleotides, the CDR3 is TGTGCCACTCAACAGGTACATGGGCCGGTCCCGGGCAATCAGCCCCAGCATTTT. Encoded protein: CATQQVHGPVPGNQPQHF.

There are many counts of this clonotype. The chain combines TRBV7-8 with TRBJ2-7; TRBD1 matches 7 bases. The CDR3 is 13 amino acids. The ends lost 1 base at V and 5 bases at J; junction bases unmatched: 2. The germline V gene encodes CDR1 SGHVS and CDR2 FQNEAQ. CDR3 coding DNA: TGTGCCAGCAGCTTAGACAGGGGAGACGAGCAGTACTTC. Protein sequence: CASSLDRGDEQYF. Looking up the rest from reference TRBV7-8 and TRBJ2-7 gives the full variable domain: GAGVSQSPRYKVAKRGQDVALRCDPISGHVSLFWYQQALGQGPEFLTYFQNEAQLDKSGLPSDRFFAERPEGSVSTLKIQRTQQEDSAVYLCASSLDRGDEQYFGPGTRLTVT.

The chain combines TRBV7-9 with TRBJ2-5; 8 nucleotides agree with TRBD1. The germline V gene encodes CDR1 SEHNR and CDR2 FQNEAQ (reference sequence). The CDR3 has 16 amino acids. V lost 1 base to trimming and J lost 1 base; unmatched junction nucleotides: 5. The CDR3 sequence: CASSLGRTGSQETQYF. CDR3 DNA: TGTGCCAGCAGCTTAGGTCGGACAGGGTCCCAAGAGACCCAGTACTTC.

The chain carries TRBV19 and TRBJ2-2, with D unresolved. Germline V gives CDR1 LNHDA, CDR2 SQIVND (reference sequence). Between the trimmed V and J ends, which lost 6 bases and 8 bases, there was a span of 1 base. The CDR3 is made up of 9 amino acids. CDR3 nucleotides: TGTGCCAGTAGGGGGGAGCTGTTTTTT. This translates into CASRGELFF.

With respect to this clonotype: The junction shows a germline mismatch at one end, possibly a read error. V usage is TRBV11-2 and J usage is TRBJ2-3, with D possibly being TRBD1 or TRBD2 (5 bases each). Germline lookup yields CDR1 SGHAT and CDR2 FQNNGV. The CDR3 length is 15 residues. The CDR3 DNA follows: TGTGTCAGCAGCCGATCGGGACGAATGGGGGATATGCAGTATTTT. Translation: CVSSRSGRMGDMQYF.